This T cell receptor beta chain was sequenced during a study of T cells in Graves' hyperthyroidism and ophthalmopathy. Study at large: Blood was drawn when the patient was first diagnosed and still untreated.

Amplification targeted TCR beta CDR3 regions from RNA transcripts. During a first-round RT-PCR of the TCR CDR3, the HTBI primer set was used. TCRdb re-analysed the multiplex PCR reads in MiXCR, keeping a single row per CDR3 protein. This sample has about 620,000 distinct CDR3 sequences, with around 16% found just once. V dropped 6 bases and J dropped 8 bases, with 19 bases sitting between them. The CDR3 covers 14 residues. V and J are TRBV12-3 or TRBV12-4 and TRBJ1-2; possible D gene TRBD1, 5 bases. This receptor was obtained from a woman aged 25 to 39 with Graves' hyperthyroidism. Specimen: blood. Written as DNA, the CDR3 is TGTGCCAGCAGACCGAATTCGGGGGGTTGGGGCTACACCTTC. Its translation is CASRPNSGGWGYTF.